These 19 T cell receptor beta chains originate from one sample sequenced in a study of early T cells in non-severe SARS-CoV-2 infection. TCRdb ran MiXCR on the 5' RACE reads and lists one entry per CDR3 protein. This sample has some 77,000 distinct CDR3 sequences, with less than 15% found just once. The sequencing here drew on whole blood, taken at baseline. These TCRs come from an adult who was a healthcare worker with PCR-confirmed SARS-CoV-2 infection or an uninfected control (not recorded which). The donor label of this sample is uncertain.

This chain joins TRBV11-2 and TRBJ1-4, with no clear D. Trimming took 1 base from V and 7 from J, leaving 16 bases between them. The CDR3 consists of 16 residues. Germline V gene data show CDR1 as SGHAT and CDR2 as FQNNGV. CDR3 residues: CASSLGVGPFGEKLFF. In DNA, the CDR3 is TGTGCCAGCAGCTTAGGAGTAGGGCCGTTTGGTGAAAAACTGTTTTTT.

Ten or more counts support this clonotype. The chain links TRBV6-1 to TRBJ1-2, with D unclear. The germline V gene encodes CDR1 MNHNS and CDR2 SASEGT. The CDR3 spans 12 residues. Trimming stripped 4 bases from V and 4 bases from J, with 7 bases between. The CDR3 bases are TGTGCCAGCAGTGCCCCGGTCTATGGCTACACCTTC. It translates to CASSAPVYGYTF.

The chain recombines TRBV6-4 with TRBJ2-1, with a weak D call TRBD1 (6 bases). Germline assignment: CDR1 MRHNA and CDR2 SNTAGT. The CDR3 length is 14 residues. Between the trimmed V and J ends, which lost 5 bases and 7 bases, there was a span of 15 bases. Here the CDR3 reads CASSQGTSANEQFF. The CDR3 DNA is TGTGCCAGCAGTCAGGGGACCTCTGCAAATGAGCAGTTCTTC.

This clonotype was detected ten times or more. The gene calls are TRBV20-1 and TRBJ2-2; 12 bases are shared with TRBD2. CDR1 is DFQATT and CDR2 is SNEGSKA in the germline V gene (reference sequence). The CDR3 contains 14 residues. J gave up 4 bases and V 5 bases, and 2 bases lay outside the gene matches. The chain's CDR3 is CSASTSGGTGELFF. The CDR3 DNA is TGCAGTGCTTCGACTAGCGGGGGCACCGGGGAGCTGTTTTTT.

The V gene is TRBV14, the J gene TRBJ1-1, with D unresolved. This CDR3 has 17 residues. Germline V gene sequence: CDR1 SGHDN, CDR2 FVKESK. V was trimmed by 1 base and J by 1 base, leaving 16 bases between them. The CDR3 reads CASSQGLSVGKNTEAFF. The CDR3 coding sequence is TGTGCCAGCAGCCAAGGACTATCTGTGGGGAAGAACACTGAAGCTTTCTTT.

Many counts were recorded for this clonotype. The CDR3 region has the DNA TGTGCCAGCAGTGAAGCTGGGCAAGAGACCCAGTACTTC. Encoded protein: CASSEAGQETQYF. V and J are TRBV25-1 and TRBJ2-5; D is ambiguous. This CDR3 is built from 13 residues. V lost 2 bases to trimming and J lost 2 bases, with 6 bases between them. Germline CDR1 MGHDK, CDR2 SYGVNS.

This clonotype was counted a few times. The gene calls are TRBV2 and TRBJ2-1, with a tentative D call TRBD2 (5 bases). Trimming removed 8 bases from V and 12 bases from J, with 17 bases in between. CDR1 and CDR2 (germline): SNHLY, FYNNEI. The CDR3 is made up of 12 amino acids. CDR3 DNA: TGTGCCAGCTCGCAAAACCGGGGATGGCAGTTCTTC. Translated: CASSQNRGWQFF.

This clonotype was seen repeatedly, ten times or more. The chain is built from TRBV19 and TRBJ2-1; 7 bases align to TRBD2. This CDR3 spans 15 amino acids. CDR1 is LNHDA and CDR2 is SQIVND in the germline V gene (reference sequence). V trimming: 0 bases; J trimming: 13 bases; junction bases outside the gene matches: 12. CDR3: CASSIDTSGAGSQFF. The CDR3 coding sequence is TGTGCCAGTAGTATAGATACGAGCGGGGCGGGCTCACAGTTCTTC.

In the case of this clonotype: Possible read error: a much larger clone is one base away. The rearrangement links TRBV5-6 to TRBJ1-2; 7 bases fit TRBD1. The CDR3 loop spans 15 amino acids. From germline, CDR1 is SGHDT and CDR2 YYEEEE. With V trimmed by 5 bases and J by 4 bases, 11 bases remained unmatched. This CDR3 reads CASREDRTSSYGYTF. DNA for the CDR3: TGTGCCAGCAGAGAGGACAGGACTTCTAGCTATGGCTACACCTTC.

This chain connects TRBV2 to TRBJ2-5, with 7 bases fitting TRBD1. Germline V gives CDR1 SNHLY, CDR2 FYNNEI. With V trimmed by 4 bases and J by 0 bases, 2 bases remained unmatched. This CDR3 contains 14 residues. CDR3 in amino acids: CASSGDSNQETQYF. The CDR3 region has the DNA TGTGCCAGCAGTGGGGACAGCAACCAAGAGACCCAGTACTTC.

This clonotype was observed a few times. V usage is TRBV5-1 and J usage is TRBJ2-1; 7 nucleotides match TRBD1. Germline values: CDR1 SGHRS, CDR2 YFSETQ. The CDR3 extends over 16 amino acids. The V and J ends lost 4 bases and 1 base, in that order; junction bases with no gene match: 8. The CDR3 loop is CASSQATGVSYNEQFF. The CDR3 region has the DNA TGCGCCAGCAGCCAGGCCACAGGGGTGTCCTACAATGAGCAGTTCTTC.

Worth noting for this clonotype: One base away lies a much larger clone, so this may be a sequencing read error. The CDR3 region is CASMAVRHTEAVF. CDR3 nucleotide sequence: TGTGCCAGCATGGCTGTCAGGCACACTGAAGCTGTCTTT. The chain is built from TRBV7-9 and TRBJ1-1, with D uncertain. CDR1 SEHNR and CDR2 FQNEAQ come from the germline V gene (reference sequence). The CDR3 spans 13 residues.

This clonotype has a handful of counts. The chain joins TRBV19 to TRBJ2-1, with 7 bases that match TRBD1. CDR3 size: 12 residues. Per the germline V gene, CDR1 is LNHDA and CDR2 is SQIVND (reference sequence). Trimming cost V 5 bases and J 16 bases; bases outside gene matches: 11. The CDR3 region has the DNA TGTGCCAGTAGTGAACCGGGACAGTCGCTATTCTTC. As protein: CASSEPGQSLFF.

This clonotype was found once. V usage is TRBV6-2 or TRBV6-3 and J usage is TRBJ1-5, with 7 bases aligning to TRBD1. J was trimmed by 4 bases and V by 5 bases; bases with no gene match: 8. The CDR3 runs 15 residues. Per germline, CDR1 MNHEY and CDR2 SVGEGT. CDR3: CASSPPGTANQPQHF. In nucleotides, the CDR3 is TGTGCCAGCAGTCCCCCTGGGACAGCGAATCAGCCCCAGCATTTT.

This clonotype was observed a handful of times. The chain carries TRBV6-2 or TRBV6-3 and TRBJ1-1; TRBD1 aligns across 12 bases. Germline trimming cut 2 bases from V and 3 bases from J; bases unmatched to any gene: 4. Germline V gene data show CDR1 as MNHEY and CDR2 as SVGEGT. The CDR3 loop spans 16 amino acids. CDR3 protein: CASSYPRDRGHTEAFF. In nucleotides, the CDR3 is TGTGCCAGCAGTTACCCGCGGGACAGGGGGCACACTGAAGCTTTCTTT.

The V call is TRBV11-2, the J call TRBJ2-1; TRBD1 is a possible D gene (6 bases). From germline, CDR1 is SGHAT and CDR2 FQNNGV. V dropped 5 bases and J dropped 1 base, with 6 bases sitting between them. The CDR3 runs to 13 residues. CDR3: CASSTGSYNEQFF. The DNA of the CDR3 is TGTGCCAGCAGCACAGGGTCCTACAATGAGCAGTTCTTC.

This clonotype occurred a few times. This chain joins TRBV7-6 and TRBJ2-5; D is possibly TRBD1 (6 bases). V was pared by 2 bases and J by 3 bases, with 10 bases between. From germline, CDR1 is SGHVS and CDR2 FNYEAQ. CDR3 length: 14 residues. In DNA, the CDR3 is TGTGCCAGCAGCTTAAACCAGGGGAAAGAGACCCAGTACTTC. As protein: CASSLNQGKETQYF.

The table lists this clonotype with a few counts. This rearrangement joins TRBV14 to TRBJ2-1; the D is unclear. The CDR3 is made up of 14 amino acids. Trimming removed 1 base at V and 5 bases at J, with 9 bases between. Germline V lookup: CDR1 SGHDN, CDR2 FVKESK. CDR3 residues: CASSQVFRDNEQFF. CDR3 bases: TGTGCCAGCAGCCAAGTTTTCCGAGACAATGAGCAGTTCTTC.

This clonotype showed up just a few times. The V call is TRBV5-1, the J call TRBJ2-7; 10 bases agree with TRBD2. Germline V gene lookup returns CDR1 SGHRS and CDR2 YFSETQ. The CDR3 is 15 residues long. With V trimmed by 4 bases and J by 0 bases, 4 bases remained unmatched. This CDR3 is CASSDGLADSYEQYF. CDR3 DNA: TGCGCCAGCAGCGACGGACTAGCGGACTCCTACGAGCAGTACTTC.